The 7 T cell receptor beta chains listed next were all sequenced from one sample in a study of CD8 T cells in ankylosing spondylitis. TCRdb re-analysed the 5' RACE reads in MiXCR, keeping a single row per CDR3 protein. Of about 240,000 distinct CDR3 sequences listed, roughly 8.6% are singletons. The specimen was blood, either unsorted or a sorted T cell fraction (not recorded which). These receptors came from a male donor with ankylosing spondylitis or in good health (not recorded which).

The J gene is TRBJ2-3, the V gene TRBV11-3, with D possibly called TRBD1 or TRBD2 (5 bases each). Per the germline V gene, CDR1 is SGHNT and CDR2 is YENEEA. Trimming stripped 1 base from V and 2 bases from J, with 13 bases between. The CDR3 sequence is 16 residues long. The CDR3 DNA reads TGTGCCAGCAGCTTAGGGGACGGGTCGGCCACAGATACGCAGTATTTT. Its protein product is CASSLGDGSATDTQYF. Based on the CDR3 plus reference TRBV11-3 and TRBJ2-3, the full variable domain is EAGVVQSPRYKIIEKKQPVAFWCNPISGHNTLYWYLQNLGQGPELLIRYENEEAVDDSQLPKDRFSAERLKGVDSTLKIQPAELGDSAVYLCASSLGDGSATDTQYFGPGTRLTVL.

This clonotype has at least ten counts. V usage is TRBV5-1 and J usage is TRBJ2-3; 8 nucleotides align to TRBD1. The V and J ends lost 1 base and 2 bases, in that order; junction bases with no gene match: 12. The CDR3 is made up of 18 amino acids. The germline V gene has CDR1 SGHRS and CDR2 YFSETQ. As DNA, the CDR3 is TGCGCCAGCAGCTTGAAAACTACAGGGGGAACCTCCACAGATACGCAGTATTTT. It translates to CASSLKTTGGTSTDTQYF.

The J gene is TRBJ2-1, the V gene TRBV11-1; D is possibly TRBD2 (5 bases). CDR1 SGHAT and CDR2 FQDESV come from the germline V gene (reference sequence). CDR3 length: 15 amino acids. The V end lost 5 bases, the J end lost 8 bases, and 19 bases lay between the germline ends. CDR3 region: CASSPGGAARDEQFF. Written as DNA, the CDR3 is TGTGCCAGCAGCCCCGGAGGAGCGGCTAGGGATGAGCAGTTCTTC.

This clonotype was counted between two and nine times. The genes are TRBV7-9 and TRBJ2-3; D is uncertain. This CDR3 region has 14 residues. Trimming removed 5 bases from V and 2 bases from J, with 11 bases in between. Germline CDR1 SEHNR, CDR2 FQNEAQ (reference sequence). The CDR3: CASSPPEPTDTQYF. CDR3 coding DNA: TGTGCCAGCAGCCCCCCCGAGCCCACAGATACGCAGTATTTT. Variable domain in full (rest from reference TRBV7-9 and TRBJ2-3): DTGVSQNPRHKITKRGQNVTFRCDPISEHNRLYWYRQTLGQGPEFLTYFQNEAQLEKSRLLSDRFSAERPKGSFSTLEIQRTEQGDSAMYLCASSPPEPTDTQYFGPGTRLTVL.

This clonotype was counted many times. The J gene is TRBJ1-6, the V gene TRBV15; a possible D gene is TRBD1 (5 bases). The CDR3 contains 13 residues. The germline CDR1 and CDR2 sequences are LNHNV and YYDKDF (reference sequence). Trimming removed 5 bases at V and 7 bases at J, with 9 bases between. In nucleotides, the CDR3 is TGTGCCACCAGCCGGGACGGCAATTCACCCCTCCACTTT. Residues: CATSRDGNSPLHF.

This clonotype was seen more than once but under ten times. The rearrangement links TRBV7-6 to TRBJ2-1; 9 bases fit TRBD2. The V gene end was trimmed by 0 bases and the J gene end by 5 bases; junction bases not matched to a gene: 8. Germline CDR1 SGHVS, CDR2 FNYEAQ. This CDR3 is 17 amino acids long. CDR3 sequence reads: CASSLADISGSDNEQFF. The CDR3 nucleotides are TGTGCCAGCAGCTTAGCAGATATTAGCGGGAGTGACAATGAGCAGTTCTTC.

This clonotype was recorded many times. This chain uses TRBV20-1 with TRBJ1-6; D unclear. V shed 6 bases and J shed 6 bases, with 15 bases lying between them. Germline CDR1 is DFQATT and CDR2 is SNEGSKA (reference sequence). The CDR3 contains 14 residues. The CDR3, as DNA: TGCAGTGCCGCTCGGGTCACTGGTAATTCACCCCTCCACTTT. The encoded protein is CSAARVTGNSPLHF.